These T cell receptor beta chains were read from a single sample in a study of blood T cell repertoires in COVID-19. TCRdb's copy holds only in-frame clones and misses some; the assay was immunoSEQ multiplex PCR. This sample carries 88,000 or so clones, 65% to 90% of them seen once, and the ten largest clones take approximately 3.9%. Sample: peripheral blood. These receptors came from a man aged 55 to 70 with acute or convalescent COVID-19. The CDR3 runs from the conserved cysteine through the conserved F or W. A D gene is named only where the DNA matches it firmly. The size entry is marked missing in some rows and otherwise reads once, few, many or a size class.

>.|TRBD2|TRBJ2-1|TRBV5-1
TGCGCCAGCAGCCTCGGACTAGCGGGGGGCCAGGTAGCCCGGAATGAGCAGTTCTTC
CASSLGLAGGQVARNEQFF
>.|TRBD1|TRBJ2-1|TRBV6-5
TGTGCCAGCAGTCACCTGGACAGGGGGCTGAATGAGCAGTTCTTC
CASSHLDRGLNEQFF
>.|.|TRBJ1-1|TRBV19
TGTGCCAGTAGTCAGGGAATGAACACTGAAGCTTTCTTT
CASSQGMNTEAFF
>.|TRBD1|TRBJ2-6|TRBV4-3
TGCGCCAGCAGCCAAGAACTGGGCAGGGGGCGCTTTGGGGCCAACGTCCTGACTTTC
CASSQELGRGRFGANVLTF
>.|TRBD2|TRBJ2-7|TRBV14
TGTGCCAGCAGCCAGATAGCGGGAGTGGTCTACGAGCAGTACTTC
CASSQIAGVVYEQYF
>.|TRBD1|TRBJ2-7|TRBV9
TGTGCCAGCAGCGTAGGACAGGGGCCTCGCGAGCAGTACTTC
CASSVGQGPREQYF
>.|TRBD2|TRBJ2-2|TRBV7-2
TGTGCCAGCAGCCCATTCGGTAGCGGGGGAACCGGGGAGCTGTTTTTT
CASSPFGSGGTGELFF
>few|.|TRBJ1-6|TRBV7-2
TGTGCCAGCAGCTTAGTAGTACGCGGCTCACCCCTCCACTTT
CASSLVVRGSPLHF
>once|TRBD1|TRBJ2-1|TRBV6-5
TGTGCCAGCAGTTACTCTAACAGGGGGCGTGATGAGCAGTTCTTC
CASSYSNRGRDEQFF
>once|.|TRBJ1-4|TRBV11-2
TGTGCCAGCAGCCCCGAAGGGGCAACTAATGAAAAACTGTTTTTT
CASSPEGATNEKLFF
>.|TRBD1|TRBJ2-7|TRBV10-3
TGTGCCATCAGCGAGTTCACAGGGGGTGGCGAGCAGTACTTC
CAISEFTGGGEQYF
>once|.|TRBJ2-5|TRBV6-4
TGTGCCACCGTACGAACTAGCTCAATCCAAGAGACCCAGTACTTC
CATVRTSSIQETQYF
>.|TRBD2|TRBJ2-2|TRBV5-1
TGCGCCAGCAGCTTGGTTGGCGGGAGGTTGAGAACCGGGGAGCTGTTTTTT
CASSLVGGRLRTGELFF
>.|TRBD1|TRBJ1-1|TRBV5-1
TGCGCCAGCAGCACGGGACAGGGGGCTGAAGCTTTCTTT
CASSTGQGAEAFF
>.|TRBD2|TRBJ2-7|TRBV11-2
TGTGCCAGCAGCTTACAAGAGCGGGGAAAAAAGACCTACGAGCAGTACTTC
CASSLQERGKKTYEQYF
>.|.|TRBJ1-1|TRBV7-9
TGTGCCAGCAGCCAACTTATGAACACTGAAGCTTTCTTT
CASSQLMNTEAFF
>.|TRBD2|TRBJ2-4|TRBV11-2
TGTGCCAGCAGCCCGGGGGGGGGATTTAAAAACATTCAGTACTTC
CASSPGGGFKNIQYF
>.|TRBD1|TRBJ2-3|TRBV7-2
TGTGCCAGCAGTACTAGGGGACAGGGCACAGATACGCAGTATTTT
CASSTRGQGTDTQYF
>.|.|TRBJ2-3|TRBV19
TGTGCCGCCGCGCGGGGAAACACAGATACGCAGTATTTT
CAAARGNTDTQYF
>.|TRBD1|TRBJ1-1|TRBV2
TGTGCCAGCAGGGACAGGGGGCTGACTGAAGCTTTCTTT
CASRDRGLTEAFF
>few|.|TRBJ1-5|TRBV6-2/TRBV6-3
TGTGCCAGCAGTTCCCCCGAGGTTGGGAGCAATCAGCCCCAGCATTTT
CASSSPEVGSNQPQHF
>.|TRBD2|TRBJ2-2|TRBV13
TGTGCCAGCAGCCCGCGACTAGCGGACGCGAACACCGGGGAGCTGTTTTTT
CASSPRLADANTGELFF
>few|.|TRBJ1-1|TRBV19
TGTGCCGCGCGGGTTGGCACTGAAGCTTTCTTT
CAARVGTEAFF
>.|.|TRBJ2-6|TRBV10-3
TGTGCCATCAGTGGTCGGGTCTTCTCTGGGGCCAACGTCCTGACTTTC
CAISGRVFSGANVLTF
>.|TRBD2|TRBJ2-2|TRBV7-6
TGTGCCAGCAGCTTAGGGACTAGCGGGGGGAAGTCACATCCCGGGGAGCTGTTTTTT
CASSLGTSGGKSHPGELFF
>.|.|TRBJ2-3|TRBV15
TGTGCCACCAGCAGAGCCGGCACAGATACGCAGTATTTT
CATSRAGTDTQYF
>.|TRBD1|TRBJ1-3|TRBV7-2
TGTGCCAGCAGCTTAGGGACAGGGACTGGAAACACCATATATTTT
CASSLGTGTGNTIYF
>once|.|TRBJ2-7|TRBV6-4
TGTGCCAGCAGCACCCGAGGGCAGGCCTACGAGCAGTACTTC
CASSTRGQAYEQYF
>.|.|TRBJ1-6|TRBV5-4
TGTGCCAGCAGATCCAGACAGCGAAATTCACCCCTCCACTTT
CASRSRQRNSPLHF
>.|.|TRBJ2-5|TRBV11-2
TGTGCCAGCAGCGCGGGACTGAAAGAGACCCAGTACTTC
CASSAGLKETQYF
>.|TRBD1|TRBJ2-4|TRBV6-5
TGTGCCAGCAGCCACTCGGGGACAGGGGTTGACATTCAGTACTTC
CASSHSGTGVDIQYF
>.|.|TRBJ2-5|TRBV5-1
TGCGCCAGCAGCTTGGAGGGACTGACTACTGAGACCCAGTACTTC
CASSLEGLTTETQYF
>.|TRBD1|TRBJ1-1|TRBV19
TGTGCCAGTAGTATTGGGACAGGGTGGGGGAACACTGAAGCTTTCTTT
CASSIGTGWGNTEAFF
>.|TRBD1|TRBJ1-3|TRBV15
TGTGCCACCAGCAGACGGGACAGCTCTGGAAACACCATATATTTT
CATSRRDSSGNTIYF
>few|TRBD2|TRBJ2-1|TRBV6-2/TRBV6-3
TGTGCCAGCAGTTACTTAGCGGGGGTTTTTAATGAGCAGTTCTTC
CASSYLAGVFNEQFF
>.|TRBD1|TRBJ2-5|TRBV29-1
TGCAGCGTTGAGGGGACAGGGTTGGGGACCCAGTACTTC
CSVEGTGLGTQYF
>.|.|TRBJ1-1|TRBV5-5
TGTGCCAGCAGCGCGGGGAACACTGAAGCTTTCTTT
CASSAGNTEAFF
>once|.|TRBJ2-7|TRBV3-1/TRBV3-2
TGTGCCAGCAGCCAATCAGGGTCCTACGAGCAGTACTTC
CASSQSGSYEQYF
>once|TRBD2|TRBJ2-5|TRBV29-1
TGCAGCGCCGGGTCACTAGCGGGAGGCGAGACCCAGTACTTC
CSAGSLAGGETQYF
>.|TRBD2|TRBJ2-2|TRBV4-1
TGCGCCAGCAGCCTAGCGGGAGGCCCCAGGATCGGGGAGCTGTTTTTT
CASSLAGGPRIGELFF
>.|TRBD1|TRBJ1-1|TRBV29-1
TGCAGCGTCGAACCGGGACAGGGGTCGGTCACTGAAGCTTTCTTT
CSVEPGQGSVTEAFF
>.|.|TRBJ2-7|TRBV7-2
TGTGCCAGCAGCTTAGCGAGTCGGGAGTACTACGAGCAGTACTTC
CASSLASREYYEQYF
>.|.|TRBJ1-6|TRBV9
TGTGCCAGCAGCACCCAGGGTGTCACCTCACCCCTCCACTTT
CASSTQGVTSPLHF
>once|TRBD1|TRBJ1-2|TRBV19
TGTGCAGCAAAAGGGACAGGATTTTATGGCTACACCTTC
CAAKGTGFYGYTF
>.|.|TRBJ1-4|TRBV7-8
TGTGCCAGCAGCGCCCGGGACTCCCCAACTAATGAAAAACTGTTTTTT
CASSARDSPTNEKLFF
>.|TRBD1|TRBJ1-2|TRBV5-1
TGCGCCAGCAGCTCGAACACGGGACAGATACAGGATGGCTACACCTTC
CASSSNTGQIQDGYTF
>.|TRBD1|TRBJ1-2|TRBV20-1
TGCAGTGCTAGTGGGACAGGGGTGGATTATGGCTACACCTTC
CSASGTGVDYGYTF
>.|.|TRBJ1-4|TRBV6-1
TGTGCCAGCAGTGATAGTCGCAGGATTTCCGCAACTAATGAAAAACTGTTTTTT
CASSDSRRISATNEKLFF
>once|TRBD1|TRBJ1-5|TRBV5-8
TGTGCCAGCAACCTGGACAGGCCTAATCAGCCCCAGCATTTT
CASNLDRPNQPQHF
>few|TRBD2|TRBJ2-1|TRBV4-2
TGTGCCAGCCACCATAGCGGGGGCTACAATGAGCAGTTCTTC
CASHHSGGYNEQFF
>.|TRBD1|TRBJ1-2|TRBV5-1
TGCGCCAGCAGCACCTCGGGACAGAACTATGGCTACACCTTC
CASSTSGQNYGYTF